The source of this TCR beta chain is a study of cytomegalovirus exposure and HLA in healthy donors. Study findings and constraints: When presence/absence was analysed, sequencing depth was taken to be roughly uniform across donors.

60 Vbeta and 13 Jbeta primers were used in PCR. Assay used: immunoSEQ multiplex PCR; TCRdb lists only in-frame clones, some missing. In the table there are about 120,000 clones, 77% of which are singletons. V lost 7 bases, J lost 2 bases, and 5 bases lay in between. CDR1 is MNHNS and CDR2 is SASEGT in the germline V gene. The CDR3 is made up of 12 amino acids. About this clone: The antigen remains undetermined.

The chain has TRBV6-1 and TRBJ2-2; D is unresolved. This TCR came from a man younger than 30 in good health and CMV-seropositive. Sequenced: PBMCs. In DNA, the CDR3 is TGTGCCAGCACGGGTAACACCGGGGAGCTGTTTTTT. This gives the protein CASTGNTGELFF.